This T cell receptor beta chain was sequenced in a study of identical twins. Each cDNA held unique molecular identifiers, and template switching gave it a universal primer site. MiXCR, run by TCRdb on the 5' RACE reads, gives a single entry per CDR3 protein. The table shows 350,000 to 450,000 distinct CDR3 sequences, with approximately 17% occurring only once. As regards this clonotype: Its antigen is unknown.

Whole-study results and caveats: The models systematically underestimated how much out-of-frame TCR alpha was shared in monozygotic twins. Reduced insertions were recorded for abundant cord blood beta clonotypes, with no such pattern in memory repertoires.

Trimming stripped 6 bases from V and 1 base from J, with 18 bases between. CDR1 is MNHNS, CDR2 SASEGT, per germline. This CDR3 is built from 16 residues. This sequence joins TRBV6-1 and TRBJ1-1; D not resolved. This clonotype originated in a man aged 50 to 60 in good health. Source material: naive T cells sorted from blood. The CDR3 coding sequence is TGTGCCAGCAGCCCCGGCGGGGTACGGAGGAACACTGAAGCTTTCTTT. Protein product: CASSPGGVRRNTEAFF.